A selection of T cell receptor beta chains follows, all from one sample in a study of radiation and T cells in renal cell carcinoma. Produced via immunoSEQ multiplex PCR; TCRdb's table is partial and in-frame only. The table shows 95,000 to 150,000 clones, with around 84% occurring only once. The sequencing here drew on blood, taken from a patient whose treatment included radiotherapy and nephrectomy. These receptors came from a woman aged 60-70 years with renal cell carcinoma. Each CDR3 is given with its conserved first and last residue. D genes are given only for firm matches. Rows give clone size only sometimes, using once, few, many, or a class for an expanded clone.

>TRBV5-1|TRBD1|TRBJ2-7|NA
CASSSPGTGVLRQYF
TGCGCCAGCAGCTCCCCCGGGACAGGGGTCCTAAGGCAGTACTTC
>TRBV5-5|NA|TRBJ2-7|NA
CASSSGPEFSYEQYF
TGTGCCAGCAGCTCAGGACCCGAATTCTCCTACGAGCAGTACTTC
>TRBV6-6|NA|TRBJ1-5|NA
CASSYGWNQPQHF
TGTGCCAGCAGTTATGGTTGGAATCAGCCCCAGCATTTT
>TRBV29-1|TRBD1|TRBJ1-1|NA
CSVPTGVNTEAFF
TGCAGCGTGCCGACAGGGGTGAACACTGAAGCTTTCTTT
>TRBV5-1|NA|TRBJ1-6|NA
CASSLADGSGDLHF
TGCGCCAGCAGCTTGGCGGATGGGTCGGGGGACCTCCACTTT
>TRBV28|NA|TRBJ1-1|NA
CASSLIREGTEAFF
TGTGCCAGCAGTTTGATCAGGGAGGGGACTGAAGCTTTCTTT
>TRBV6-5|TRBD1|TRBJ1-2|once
CASKRSDRVYGYTF
TGTGCCAGCAAAAGGTCAGACAGGGTCTATGGCTACACCTTC
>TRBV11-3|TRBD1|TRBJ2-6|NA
CASSPGQGDSGANVLTF
TGTGCCAGCAGCCCCGGACAGGGCGATTCTGGGGCCAACGTCCTGACTTTC
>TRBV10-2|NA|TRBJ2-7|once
CASSNPPPYEQYF
TGCGCCAGCAGTAACCCTCCCCCCTACGAGCAGTACTTC
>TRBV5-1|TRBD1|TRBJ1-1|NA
CASSQRQGGTEAFF
TGCGCCAGCAGCCAAAGACAGGGAGGGACTGAAGCTTTCTTT
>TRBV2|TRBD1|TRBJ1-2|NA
CASSTPTGPNLNYGYTF
TGTGCCAGCAGCACTCCGACAGGGCCCAACCTCAACTATGGCTACACCTTC
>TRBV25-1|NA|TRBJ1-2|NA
CASSAPVYGYTF
TGTGCCAGCAGTGCGCCAGTTTATGGCTACACCTTC
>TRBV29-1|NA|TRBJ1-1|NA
CSVAGDTEAFF
TGCAGCGTTGCCGGTGACACTGAAGCTTTCTTT
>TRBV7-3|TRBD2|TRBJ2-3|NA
CASSLSSGGAMDTQYF
TGTGCCAGCAGCTTAAGTAGCGGGGGGGCAATGGATACGCAGTATTTT
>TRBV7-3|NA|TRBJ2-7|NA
CASSLTGDYEQYF
TGTGCCAGCAGCTTAACAGGGGATTACGAGCAGTACTTC
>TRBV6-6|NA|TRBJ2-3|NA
CASSSSPEQYF
TGTGCCAGCAGTTCCTCCCCCGAGCAGTATTTT
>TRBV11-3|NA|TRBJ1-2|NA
CASSRRGGYGYTF
TGTGCCAGCAGCCGAAGGGGGGGCTATGGCTACACCTTC
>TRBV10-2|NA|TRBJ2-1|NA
CASSEAGSYNEQFF
TGCGCCAGCAGTGAGGCGGGCTCCTACAATGAGCAGTTCTTC
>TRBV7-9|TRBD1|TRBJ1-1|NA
CASTGDRGFTEAFF
TGTGCCAGCACCGGGGACAGGGGCTTCACTGAAGCTTTCTTT
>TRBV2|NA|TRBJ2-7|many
CASSEALGRTREQYF
TGTGCCAGCAGTGAAGCGCTGGGGCGGACCCGCGAGCAGTACTTC
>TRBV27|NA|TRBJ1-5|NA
CASLERSYSNQPQHF
TGTGCCAGCCTTGAGCGGAGCTATAGCAATCAGCCCCAGCATTTT
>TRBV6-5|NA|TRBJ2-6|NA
CASSYARFSGANVLTF
TGTGCCAGCAGTTACGCTCGGTTCTCTGGGGCCAACGTCCTGACTTTC
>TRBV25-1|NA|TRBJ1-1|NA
CASSELTANTEAFF
TGTGCCAGCAGTGAATTGACAGCGAACACTGAAGCTTTCTTT
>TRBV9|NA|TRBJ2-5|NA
CASSVAGRPWGETQYF
TGTGCCAGCAGCGTAGCGGGTAGACCCTGGGGAGAGACCCAGTACTTC
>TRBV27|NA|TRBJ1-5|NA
CASSLLSSNQPQHF
TGTGCCAGCAGTCTATTATCCAGCAATCAGCCCCAGCATTTT
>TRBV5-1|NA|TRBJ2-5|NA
CASSLGVVDQETQYF
TGCGCCAGCAGCTTGGGGGTCGTAGACCAAGAGACCCAGTACTTC
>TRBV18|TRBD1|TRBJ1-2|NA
CASSPPEDRGGGYTF
TGTGCCAGCTCACCACCGGAGGACAGGGGAGGCGGCTACACCTTC
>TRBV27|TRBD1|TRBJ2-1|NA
CASSSTDRGYSEQFF
TGTGCCAGCAGTTCAACGGACAGGGGGTATAGTGAGCAGTTCTTC
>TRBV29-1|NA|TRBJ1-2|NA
CSAWRDGYTF
TGCAGCGCCTGGAGGGATGGCTACACCTTC
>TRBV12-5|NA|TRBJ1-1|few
CASGLDSVNTEAFF
TGTGCTAGTGGTTTGGATTCAGTGAACACTGAAGCTTTCTTT
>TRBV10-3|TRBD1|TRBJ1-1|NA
CATRTGIMGAFF
TGTGCCACCCGGACAGGGATTATGGGGGCTTTCTTT
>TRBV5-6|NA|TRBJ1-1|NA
CASSLVRGRAFF
TGTGCCAGCAGCTTGGTCCGGGGGCGAGCTTTCTTT
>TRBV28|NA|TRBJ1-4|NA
CASSWDMAEKLFF
TGTGCCAGCAGTTGGGACATGGCCGAAAAACTGTTTTTT
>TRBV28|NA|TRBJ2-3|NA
CASSGPPTDTQYF
TGTGCCAGCAGTGGGCCGCCCACAGATACGCAGTATTTT
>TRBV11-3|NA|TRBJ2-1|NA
CASSLDPDFDNEQFF
TGTGCCAGCAGCTTAGATCCTGACTTCGACAATGAGCAGTTCTTC